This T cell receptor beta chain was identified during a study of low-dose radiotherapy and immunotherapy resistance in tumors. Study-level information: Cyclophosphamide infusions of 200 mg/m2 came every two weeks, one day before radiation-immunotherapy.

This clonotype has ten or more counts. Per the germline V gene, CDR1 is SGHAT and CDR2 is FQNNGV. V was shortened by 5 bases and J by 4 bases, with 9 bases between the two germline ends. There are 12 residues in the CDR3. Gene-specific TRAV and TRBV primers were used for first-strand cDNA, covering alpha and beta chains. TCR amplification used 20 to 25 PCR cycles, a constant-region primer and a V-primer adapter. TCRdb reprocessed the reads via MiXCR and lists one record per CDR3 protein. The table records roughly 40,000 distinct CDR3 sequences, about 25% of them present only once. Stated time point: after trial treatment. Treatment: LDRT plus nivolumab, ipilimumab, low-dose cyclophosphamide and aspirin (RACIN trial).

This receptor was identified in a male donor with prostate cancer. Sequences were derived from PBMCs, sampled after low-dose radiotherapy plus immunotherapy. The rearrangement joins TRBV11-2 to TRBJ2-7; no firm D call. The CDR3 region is CASSQYGYEQYF. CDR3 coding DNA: TGTGCCAGCAGCCAGTACGGGTACGAGCAGTACTTC.